These 10 T cell receptor beta chains were sequenced from one sample in a study of cytomegalovirus exposure and HLA in healthy donors. The data were produced by immunoSEQ multiplex PCR, yet TCRdb's version contains in-frame clones alone and is incomplete. The sample holds around 260,000 clones, 90% seen once. Sequencing was done on a sample of PBMCs. The receptors were gathered from a woman aged 25 to 39 in good health and CMV-seronegative.

The chain uses TRBV5-1 and TRBJ1-4, with a weak D call TRBD1 (6 bases). Germline V gene data show CDR1 as SGHRS and CDR2 as YFSETQ. The CDR3 totals 14 residues. Trimming stripped 2 bases from V and 5 bases from J, with 10 bases between. CDR3 sequence: CASSFGQPNEKLFF. Here the CDR3 DNA reads TGCGCCAGCAGCTTTGGACAGCCGAATGAAAAACTGTTTTTT.

This clone appeared a single time. The chain recombines TRBV6-1 with TRBJ1-4, with 9 bases aligning to TRBD1. Germline V lookup: CDR1 MNHNS, CDR2 SASEGT. J gave up 5 bases and V 0 bases, and 4 bases lay outside the gene matches. This CDR3 has 16 amino acids. The CDR3 here is CASSEALGTGNEKLFF. The CDR3 coding sequence is TGTGCCAGCAGTGAAGCTCTTGGGACAGGGAATGAAAAACTGTTTTTT.

The rearrangement joins TRBV5-1 to TRBJ2-3, with D perhaps TRBD2 (5 bases). This CDR3 is built from 16 residues. The V and J ends lost 4 bases and 5 bases respectively, with 20 bases between them. CDR1 and CDR2 (germline): SGHRS, YFSETQ. This CDR3 reads CASSPLPGIPQDTQYF. CDR3 DNA sequence: TGCGCCAGCAGCCCTCTCCCCGGGATTCCCCAAGATACGCAGTATTTT.

V gene TRBV28 combines with J gene TRBJ2-2, with D perhaps matching TRBD1 (6 bases). The length of the CDR3 is 17 residues. Looked up from germline, CDR1 is MDHEN and CDR2 is SYDVKM. The germline V and J ends were trimmed by 6 bases and 3 bases, with 20 bases remaining between them. CDR3 region: CASRRSSRDTYTGELFF. DNA of the CDR3: TGTGCCAGCAGGAGGAGCTCTCGGGACACCTACACCGGGGAGCTGTTTTTT. Filled out from reference TRBV28 and TRBJ2-2, the complete variable domain reads DVKVTQSSRYLVKRTGEKVFLECVQDMDHENMFWYRQDPGLGLRLIYFSYDVKMKEKGDIPEGYSVSREKKERFSLILESASTNQTSMYLCASRRSSRDTYTGELFFGEGSRLTVL.

This clone has only a few counts. V is TRBV5-5 and J is TRBJ1-3; D may be TRBD1 (5 bases). This CDR3 has 15 amino acids. V lost 0 bases, J lost 4 bases, and 11 bases lay in between. Germline CDR1 is SGHKS and CDR2 is YYEKEE (reference sequence). In DNA, the CDR3 is TGTGCCAGCAGCTTGGGGCAGGGCCTAGGAAACACCATATATTTT. Protein sequence: CASSLGQGLGNTIYF. Complete variable domain (other parts from reference TRBV5-5 and TRBJ1-3): DAGVTQSPTHLIKTRGQQVTLRCSPISGHKSVSWYQQVLGQGPQFIFQYYEKEERGRGNFPDRFSARQFPNYSSELNVNALLLGDSALYLCASSLGQGLGNTIYFGEGSWLTVV.

The V gene is TRBV15, the J gene TRBJ1-1, with TRBD1 as a possible D gene (6 bases). CDR1 is LNHNV and CDR2 is YYDKDF in the germline V gene (reference sequence). CDR3 length equals 12 residues. V shed 8 bases and J shed 10 bases, with 17 bases lying between them. CDR3 region: CATGGLGLGAFF. CDR3 DNA: TGTGCCACCGGGGGGCTAGGCCTGGGAGCTTTCTTT.

The rearrangement uses TRBV28 and TRBJ2-5, with D tentatively TRBD2 (5 bases). The V and J ends lost 1 base and 2 bases respectively, with 14 bases between them. The CDR3 loop spans 16 amino acids. Germline CDR1 and CDR2: MDHEN and SYDVKM. CDR3 coding DNA: TGTGCCAGCAGTTTATTCCTTGGACGGGGACAAGAGACCCAGTACTTC. Its translation: CASSLFLGRGQETQYF.

A few counts support this clone. The chain links TRBV11-2 to TRBJ2-7; TRBD2 aligns across 10 bases. CDR1 and CDR2 (germline): SGHAT, FQNNGV. This CDR3 spans 14 amino acids. With 7 bases clipped from V and 5 bases from J, the junction kept 8 bases outside the gene matches. CDR3 in amino acids: CASNPSGRSHEQYF. The DNA for the CDR3 is TGTGCCAGCAATCCTAGCGGGAGATCCCACGAGCAGTACTTC.

The chain is built from TRBV4-2 and TRBJ2-7, with TRBD2 matching over 9 bases. This CDR3 spans 16 amino acids. The V segment lost 2 bases and the J segment 0 bases; nucleotides outside the gene matches: 5. Germline-derived CDR1 and CDR2 are LGHNA and YNFKEQ. In nucleotides, the CDR3 is TGTGCCAGCAGCCAAAGGACTAGCGATAACTCCTACGAGCAGTACTTC. Its protein product is CASSQRTSDNSYEQYF.

The rearrangement joins TRBV7-9 to TRBJ1-1; TRBD1 is a possible D gene (6 bases). Germline CDR1 and CDR2: SEHNR and FQNEAQ (reference sequence). The V and J ends lost 8 bases and 3 bases respectively, with 13 bases between them. This CDR3 has 13 amino acids. CDR3 coding DNA: TGTGCCAGCGGAAGGAGGGGGGACACTGAAGCTTTCTTT. Its protein is CASGRRGDTEAFF.